This T cell receptor (beta chain) was recorded in a study of cytomegalovirus exposure and HLA in healthy donors. Study-level results: An Asian-associated ancestry cluster reportedly showed fewer N-insertions than the approximately 650-donor mean in a later analysis. Reports described diagnosis of cytomegalovirus status by the classifier as highly specific and sensitive.

Note on this clone: What it binds is not known.

It was with 60 Vbeta and 13 Jbeta primers that the PCR ran. TCRdb keeps only in-frame clones here, not all; method: immunoSEQ multiplex PCR. The repertoire holds nearly 80,000 clones, with around 77% as singletons. Donors counted as nominally healthy when sampled, yet unrecorded immune exposures were likely. Trimming pared 4 bases from V and 3 bases from J, leaving 14 bases between. Per germline, CDR1 SGHRS and CDR2 YFSETQ. The CDR3 spans 14 residues. Material: PBMCs. The V call is TRBV5-1, the J call TRBJ2-7, with D perhaps matching TRBD2 (6 bases). The sequence came from a woman aged 40 to 50 in good health and CMV-seropositive. CDR3 loop: CASSASGGNYEQYF. The CDR3 DNA reads TGCGCCAGCAGCGCCAGTGGAGGGAACTACGAGCAGTACTTC.